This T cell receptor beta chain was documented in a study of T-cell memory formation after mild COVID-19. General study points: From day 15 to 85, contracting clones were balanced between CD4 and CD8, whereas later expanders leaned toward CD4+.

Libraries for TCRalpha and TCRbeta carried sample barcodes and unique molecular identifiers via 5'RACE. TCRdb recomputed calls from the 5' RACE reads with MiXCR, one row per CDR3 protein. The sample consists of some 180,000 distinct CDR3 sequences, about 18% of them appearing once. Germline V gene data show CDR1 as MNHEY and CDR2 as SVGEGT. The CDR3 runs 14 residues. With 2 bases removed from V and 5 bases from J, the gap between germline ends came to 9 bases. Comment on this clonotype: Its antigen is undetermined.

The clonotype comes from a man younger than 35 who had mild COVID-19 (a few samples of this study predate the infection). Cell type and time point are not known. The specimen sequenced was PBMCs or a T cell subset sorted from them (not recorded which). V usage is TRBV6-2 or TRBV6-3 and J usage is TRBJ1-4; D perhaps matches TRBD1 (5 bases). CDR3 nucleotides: TGTGCCAGCAGTTACGCCGGGACGAATGAAAAACTGTTTTTT. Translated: CASSYAGTNEKLFF.